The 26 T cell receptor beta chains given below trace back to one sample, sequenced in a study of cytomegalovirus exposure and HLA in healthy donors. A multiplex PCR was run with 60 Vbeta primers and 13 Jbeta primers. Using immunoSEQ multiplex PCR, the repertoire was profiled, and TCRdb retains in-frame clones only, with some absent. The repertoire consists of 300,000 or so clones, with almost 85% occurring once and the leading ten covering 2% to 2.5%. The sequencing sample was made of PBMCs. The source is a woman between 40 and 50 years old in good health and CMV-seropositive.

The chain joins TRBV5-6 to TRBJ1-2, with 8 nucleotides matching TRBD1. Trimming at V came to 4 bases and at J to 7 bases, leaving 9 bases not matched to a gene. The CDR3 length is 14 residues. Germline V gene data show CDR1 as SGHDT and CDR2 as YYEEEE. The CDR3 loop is CASSKGQGQVGYTF. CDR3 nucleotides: TGTGCCAGCAGCAAAGGACAGGGTCAGGTTGGCTACACCTTC.

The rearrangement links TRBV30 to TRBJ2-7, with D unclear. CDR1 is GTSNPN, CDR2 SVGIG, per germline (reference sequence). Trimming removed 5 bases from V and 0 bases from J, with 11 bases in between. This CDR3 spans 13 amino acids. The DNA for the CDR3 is TGTGCCTGGGACTCCTATAGCTCCTACGAGCAGTACTTC. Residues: CAWDSYSSYEQYF.

The CDR3 DNA sequence: TGTGCCAGCAGTTATTACTCTCCGGCTAATGAAAAACTGTTTTTT. Its translation is CASSYYSPANEKLFF. This chain uses TRBV6-6 with TRBJ1-4; D uncertain. Trimming cost V 3 bases and J 3 bases, with 11 bases left between them. The CDR3 extends over 15 amino acids. The germline V gene has CDR1 MNHNY and CDR2 SVGAGI (reference sequence).

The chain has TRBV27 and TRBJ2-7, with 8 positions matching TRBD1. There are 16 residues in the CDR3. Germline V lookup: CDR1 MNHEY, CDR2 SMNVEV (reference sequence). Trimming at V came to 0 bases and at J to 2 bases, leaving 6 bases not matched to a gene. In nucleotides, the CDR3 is TGTGCCAGCAGTTTATCTTCGACAGGGGTAACCTACGAGCAGTACTTC. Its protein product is CASSLSSTGVTYEQYF.

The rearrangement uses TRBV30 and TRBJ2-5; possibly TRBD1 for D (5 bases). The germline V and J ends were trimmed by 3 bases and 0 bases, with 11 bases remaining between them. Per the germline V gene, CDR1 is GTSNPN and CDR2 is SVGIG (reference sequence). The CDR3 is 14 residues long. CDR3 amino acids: CAWSLQEYQETQYF. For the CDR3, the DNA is TGTGCCTGGAGCCTACAGGAGTACCAAGAGACCCAGTACTTC.

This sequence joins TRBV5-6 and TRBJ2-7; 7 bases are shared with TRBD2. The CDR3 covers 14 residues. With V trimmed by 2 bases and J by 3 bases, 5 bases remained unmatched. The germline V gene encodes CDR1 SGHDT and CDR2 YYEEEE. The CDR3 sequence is CASSFPSGLYEQYF. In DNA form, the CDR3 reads TGTGCCAGCAGCTTTCCTAGCGGTCTCTACGAGCAGTACTTC.

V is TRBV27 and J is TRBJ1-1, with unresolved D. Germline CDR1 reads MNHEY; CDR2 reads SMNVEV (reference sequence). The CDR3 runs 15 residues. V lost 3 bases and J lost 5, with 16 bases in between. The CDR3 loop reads CASSFWPRGGTEAFF. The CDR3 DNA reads TGTGCCAGCAGTTTCTGGCCCCGGGGAGGGACTGAAGCTTTCTTT.

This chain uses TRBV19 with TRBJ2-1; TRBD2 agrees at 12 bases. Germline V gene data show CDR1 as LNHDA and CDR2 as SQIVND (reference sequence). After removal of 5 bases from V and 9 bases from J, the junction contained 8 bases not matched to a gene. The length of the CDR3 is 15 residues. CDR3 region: CASSPRLAGAVEQFF. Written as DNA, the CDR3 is TGTGCCAGTAGTCCGCGACTAGCGGGAGCGGTTGAGCAGTTCTTC. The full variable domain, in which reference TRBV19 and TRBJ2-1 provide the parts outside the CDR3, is DGGITQSPKYLFRKEGQNVTLSCEQNLNHDAMYWYRQDPGQGLRLIYYSQIVNDFQKGDIAEGYSVSREKKESFPLTVTSAQKNPTAFYLCASSPRLAGAVEQFFGPGTRLTVL.

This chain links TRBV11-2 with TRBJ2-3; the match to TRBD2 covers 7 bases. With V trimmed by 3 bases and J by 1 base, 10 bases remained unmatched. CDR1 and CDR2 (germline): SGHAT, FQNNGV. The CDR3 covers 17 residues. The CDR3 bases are TGTGCCAGCAGCTTTATGGGTCCTACTAGCGGCACAGATACGCAGTATTTT. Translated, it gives CASSFMGPTSGTDTQYF.

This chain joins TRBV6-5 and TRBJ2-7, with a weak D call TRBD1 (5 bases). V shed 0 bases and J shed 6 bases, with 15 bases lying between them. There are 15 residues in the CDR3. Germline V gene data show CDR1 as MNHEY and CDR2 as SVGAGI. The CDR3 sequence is CASSYSRQGPPEQYF. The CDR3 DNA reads TGTGCCAGCAGTTACTCGAGGCAGGGCCCACCCGAGCAGTACTTC.

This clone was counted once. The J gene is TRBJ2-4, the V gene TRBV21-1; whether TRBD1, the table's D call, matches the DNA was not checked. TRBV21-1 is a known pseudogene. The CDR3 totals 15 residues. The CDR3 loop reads CARIMPGQGSDIQYF. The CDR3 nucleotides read TGTGCCAGAATAATGCCGGGACAGGGGTCGGACATTCAGTACTTC.

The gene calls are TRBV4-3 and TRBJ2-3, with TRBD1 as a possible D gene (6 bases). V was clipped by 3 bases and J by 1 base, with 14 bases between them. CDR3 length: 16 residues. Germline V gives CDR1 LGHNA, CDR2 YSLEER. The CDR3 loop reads CASSQGAALGTDTQYF. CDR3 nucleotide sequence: TGCGCCAGCAGCCAGGGGGCCGCCCTAGGCACAGATACGCAGTATTTT.

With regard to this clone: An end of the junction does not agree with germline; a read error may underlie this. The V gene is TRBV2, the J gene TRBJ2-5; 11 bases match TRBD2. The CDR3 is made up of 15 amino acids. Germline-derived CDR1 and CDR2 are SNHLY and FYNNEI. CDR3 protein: CASSGTSGSGEAQYF. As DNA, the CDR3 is TGTGCCAGCAGTGGTACTAGCGGGAGTGGAGAGGCCCAGTACTTC.

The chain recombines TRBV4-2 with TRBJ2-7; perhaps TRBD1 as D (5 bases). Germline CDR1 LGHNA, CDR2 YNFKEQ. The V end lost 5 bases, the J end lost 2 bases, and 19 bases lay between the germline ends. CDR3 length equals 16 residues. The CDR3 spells CASSFRVLDLPYEQYF. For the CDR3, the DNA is TGTGCCAGCAGCTTCAGGGTGCTGGATTTGCCCTACGAGCAGTACTTC.

The DNA of the CDR3 is TGTGCCAGCAGCTTAGTCTCTCAGCCCCAGCATTTT. This translates into CASSLVSQPQHF. V is TRBV7-2 and J is TRBJ1-5; D gene ambiguous. In germline, CDR1 is SGHTA, CDR2 FQGNSA. The CDR3 runs to 12 residues. V gave up 1 base and J gave up 6 bases, with 4 bases separating them.

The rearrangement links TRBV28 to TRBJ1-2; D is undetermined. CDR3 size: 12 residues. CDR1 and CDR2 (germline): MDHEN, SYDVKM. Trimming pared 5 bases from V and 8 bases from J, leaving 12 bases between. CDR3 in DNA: TGTGCCAGCAGTGGAGTATATGTGGGCTACACCTTC. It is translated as CASSGVYVGYTF.

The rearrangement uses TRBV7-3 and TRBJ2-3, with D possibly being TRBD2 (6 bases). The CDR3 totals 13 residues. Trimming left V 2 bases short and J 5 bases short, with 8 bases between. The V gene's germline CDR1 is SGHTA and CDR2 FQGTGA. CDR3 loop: CASSLAEGDTQYF. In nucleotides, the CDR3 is TGTGCCAGCAGCTTAGCGGAGGGAGATACGCAGTATTTT.

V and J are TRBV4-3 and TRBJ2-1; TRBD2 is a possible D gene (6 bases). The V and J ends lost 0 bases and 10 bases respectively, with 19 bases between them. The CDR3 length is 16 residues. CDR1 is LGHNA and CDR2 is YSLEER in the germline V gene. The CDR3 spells CASSQDEGWGLAEQFF. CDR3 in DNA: TGCGCCAGCAGCCAAGACGAGGGTTGGGGTCTAGCGGAGCAGTTCTTC.

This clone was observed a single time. The CDR3 coding sequence is TGTGCCAGCAGCGTAGATCGACTCCCAAGGGAGACCCAGTACTTC. Protein: CASSVDRLPRETQYF. This chain connects TRBV9 to TRBJ2-5; D gene unclear. Germline V CDR1 and CDR2: SGDLS, YYNGEE. This CDR3 spans 15 amino acids. V lost 0 bases, J lost 5 bases, and 14 bases lay in between. The whole variable domain, remainder taken from reference TRBV9 and TRBJ2-5, is DSGVTQTPKHLITATGQRVTLRCSPRSGDLSVYWYQQSLDQGLQFLIQYYNGEERAKGNILERFSAQQFPDLHSELNLSSLELGDSALYFCASSVDRLPRETQYFGPGTRLLVL.

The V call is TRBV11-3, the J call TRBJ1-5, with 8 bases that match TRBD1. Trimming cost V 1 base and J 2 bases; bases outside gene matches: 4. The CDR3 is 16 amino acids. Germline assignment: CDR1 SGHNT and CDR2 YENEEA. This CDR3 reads CASSLGQGQGNQPQHF. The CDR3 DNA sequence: TGTGCCAGCAGCTTAGGGCAGGGACAGGGCAATCAGCCCCAGCATTTT.

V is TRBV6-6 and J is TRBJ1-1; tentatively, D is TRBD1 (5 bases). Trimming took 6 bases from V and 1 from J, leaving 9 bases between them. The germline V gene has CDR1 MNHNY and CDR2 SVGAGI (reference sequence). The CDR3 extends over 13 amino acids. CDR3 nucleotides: TGTGCCAGCAGCTGGGGGGGGAACACTGAAGCTTTCTTT. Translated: CASSWGGNTEAFF.

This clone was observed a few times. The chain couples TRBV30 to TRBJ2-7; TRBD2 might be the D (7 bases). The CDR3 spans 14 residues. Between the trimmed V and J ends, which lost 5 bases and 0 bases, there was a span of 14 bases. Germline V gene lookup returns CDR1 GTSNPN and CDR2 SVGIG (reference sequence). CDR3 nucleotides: TGTGCCTGGTCGGGGGGCGGGAGCTCCTACGAGCAGTACTTC. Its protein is CAWSGGGSSYEQYF.

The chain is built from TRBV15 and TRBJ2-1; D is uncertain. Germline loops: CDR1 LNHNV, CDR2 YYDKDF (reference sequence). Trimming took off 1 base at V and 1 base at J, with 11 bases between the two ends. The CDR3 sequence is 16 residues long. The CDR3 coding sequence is TGTGCCACCAGCAGAGCCCCGGCGGCATCCTACAATGAGCAGTTCTTC. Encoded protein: CATSRAPAASYNEQFF.

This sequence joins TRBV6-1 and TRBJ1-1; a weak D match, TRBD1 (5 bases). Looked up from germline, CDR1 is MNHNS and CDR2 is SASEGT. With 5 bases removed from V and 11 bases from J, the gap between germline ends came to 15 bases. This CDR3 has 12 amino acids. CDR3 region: CASSSRAGKAFF. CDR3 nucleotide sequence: TGTGCCAGCAGTTCCCGGGCAGGGAAGGCTTTCTTT.

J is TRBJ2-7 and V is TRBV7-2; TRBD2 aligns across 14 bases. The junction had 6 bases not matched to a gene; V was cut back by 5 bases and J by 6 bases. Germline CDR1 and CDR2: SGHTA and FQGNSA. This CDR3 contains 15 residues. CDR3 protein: CASSRLAGGGVEQYF. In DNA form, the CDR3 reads TGTGCCAGCAGCCGACTAGCGGGAGGGGGGGTCGAGCAGTACTTC.

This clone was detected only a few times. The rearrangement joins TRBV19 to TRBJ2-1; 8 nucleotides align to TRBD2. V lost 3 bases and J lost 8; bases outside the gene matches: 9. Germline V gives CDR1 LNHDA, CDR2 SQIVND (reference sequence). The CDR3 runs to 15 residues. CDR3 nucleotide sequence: TGTGCCAGTAGTATTAAGCGGGAGATCGACGATGAGCAGTTCTTC. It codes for CASSIKREIDDEQFF.